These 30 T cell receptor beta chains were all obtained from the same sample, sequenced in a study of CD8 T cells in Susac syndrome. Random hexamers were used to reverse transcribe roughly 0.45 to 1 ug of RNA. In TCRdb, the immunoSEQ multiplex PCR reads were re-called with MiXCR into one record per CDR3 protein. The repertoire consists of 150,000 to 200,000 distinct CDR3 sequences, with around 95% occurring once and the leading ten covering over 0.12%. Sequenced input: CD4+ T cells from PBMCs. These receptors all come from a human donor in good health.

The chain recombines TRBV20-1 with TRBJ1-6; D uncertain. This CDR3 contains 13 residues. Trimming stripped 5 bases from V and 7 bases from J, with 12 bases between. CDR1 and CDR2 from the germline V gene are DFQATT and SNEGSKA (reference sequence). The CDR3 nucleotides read TGCAGTGCTCAGAGCGGCAGCAATTCACCCCTCCACTTT. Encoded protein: CSAQSGSNSPLHF.

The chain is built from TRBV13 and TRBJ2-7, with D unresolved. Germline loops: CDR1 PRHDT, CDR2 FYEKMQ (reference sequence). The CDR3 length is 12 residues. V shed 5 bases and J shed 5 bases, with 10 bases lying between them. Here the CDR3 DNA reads TGTGCCAGCAGCCGGGTCTTCGACGAGCAGTACTTC. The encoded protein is CASSRVFDEQYF.

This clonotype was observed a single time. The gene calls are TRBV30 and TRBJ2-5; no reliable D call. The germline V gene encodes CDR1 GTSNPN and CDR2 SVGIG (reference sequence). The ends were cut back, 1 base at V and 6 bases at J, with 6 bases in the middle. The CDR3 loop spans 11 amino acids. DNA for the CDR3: TGTGCCTGGAGTGGCGACAAGACCCAGTACTTC. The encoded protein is CAWSGDKTQYF.

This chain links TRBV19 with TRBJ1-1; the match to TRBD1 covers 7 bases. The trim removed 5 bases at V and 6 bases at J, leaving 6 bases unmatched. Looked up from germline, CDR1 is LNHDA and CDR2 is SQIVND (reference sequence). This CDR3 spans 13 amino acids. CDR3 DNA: TGTGCCAGTAGTTTCCGGGACAGCGCTGAAGCTTTCTTT. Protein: CASSFRDSAEAFF.

Written as DNA, the CDR3 is TGTGCCTGGAACCCCGGACAGAACACCGGGGAGCTGTTTTTT. Protein sequence: CAWNPGQNTGELFF. The V gene is TRBV30, the J gene TRBJ2-2; D is possibly TRBD1 (5 bases). Germline V CDR1 and CDR2: GTSNPN, SVGIG (reference sequence). Deletions cut 4 bases from V and 1 base from J, with 10 bases between. The CDR3 loop spans 14 amino acids. The full variable domain, completed using reference TRBV30 and TRBJ2-2, is SQTIHQWPATLVQPVGSPLSLECTVEGTSNPNLYWYRQAAGRGLQLLFYSVGIGQISSEVPQNLSASRPQDRQFILSSKKLLLSDSGFYLCAWNPGQNTGELFFGEGSRLTVL.

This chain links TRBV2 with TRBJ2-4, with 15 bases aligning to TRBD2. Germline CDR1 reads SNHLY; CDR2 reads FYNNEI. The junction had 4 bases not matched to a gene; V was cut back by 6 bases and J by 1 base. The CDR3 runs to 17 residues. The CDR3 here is CASSPGTSGRAKNIQYF. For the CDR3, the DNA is TGTGCCAGCAGCCCCGGGACTAGCGGGAGGGCCAAAAACATTCAGTACTTC.

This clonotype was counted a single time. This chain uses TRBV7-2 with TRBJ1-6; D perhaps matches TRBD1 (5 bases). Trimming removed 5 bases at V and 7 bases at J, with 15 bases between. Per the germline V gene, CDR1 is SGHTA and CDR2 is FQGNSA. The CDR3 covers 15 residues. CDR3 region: CASSPWTGRNSPLHF. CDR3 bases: TGTGCCAGCAGCCCATGGACGGGACGGAATTCACCCCTCCACTTT. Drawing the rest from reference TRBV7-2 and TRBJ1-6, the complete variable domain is GAGVSQSPSNKVTEKGKDVELRCDPISGHTALYWYRQSLGQGLEFLIYFQGNSAPDKSGLPSDRFSAERTGGSVSTLTIQRTQQEDSAVYLCASSPWTGRNSPLHFGNGTRLTVT.

CDR3 protein: CASSRGTANDSPLHF. The CDR3 nucleotides read TGTGCCAGCAGCCGCGGGACCGCAAATGATTCACCCCTCCACTTT. The chain employs TRBV3-1 and TRBJ1-6; weak D call: TRBD1 (5 bases). This CDR3 is 15 amino acids long. Deletions cut 4 bases from V and 8 bases from J, with 15 bases between. Per germline, CDR1 LGHDT and CDR2 YNNKEL (reference sequence).

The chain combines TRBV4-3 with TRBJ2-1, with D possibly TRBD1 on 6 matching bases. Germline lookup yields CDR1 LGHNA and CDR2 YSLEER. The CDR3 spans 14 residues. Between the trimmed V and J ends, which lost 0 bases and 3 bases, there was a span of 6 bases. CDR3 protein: CASSQEQGYNEQFF. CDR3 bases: TGCGCCAGCAGCCAAGAACAGGGCTACAATGAGCAGTTCTTC.

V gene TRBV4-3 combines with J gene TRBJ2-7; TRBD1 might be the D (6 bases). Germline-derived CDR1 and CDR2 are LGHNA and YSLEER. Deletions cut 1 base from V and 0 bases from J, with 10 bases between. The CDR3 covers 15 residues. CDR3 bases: TGCGCCAGCAGCCAAGGAGACAGGAGCTCCTACGAGCAGTACTTC. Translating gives CASSQGDRSSYEQYF.

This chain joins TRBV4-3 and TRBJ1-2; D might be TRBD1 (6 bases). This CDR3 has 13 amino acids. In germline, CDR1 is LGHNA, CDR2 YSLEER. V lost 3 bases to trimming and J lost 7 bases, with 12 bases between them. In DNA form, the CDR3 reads TGCGCCAGCAGCCAGGAAAACAGGGCTGGCTACACCTTC. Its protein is CASSQENRAGYTF.

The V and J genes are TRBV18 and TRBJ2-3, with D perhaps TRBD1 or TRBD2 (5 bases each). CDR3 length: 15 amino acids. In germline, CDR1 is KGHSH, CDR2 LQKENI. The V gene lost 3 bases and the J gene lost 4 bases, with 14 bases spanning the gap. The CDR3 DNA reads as TGTGCCAGCTCACCCCGGGACCGAACATCAGATACGCAGTATTTT. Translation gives CASSPRDRTSDTQYF.

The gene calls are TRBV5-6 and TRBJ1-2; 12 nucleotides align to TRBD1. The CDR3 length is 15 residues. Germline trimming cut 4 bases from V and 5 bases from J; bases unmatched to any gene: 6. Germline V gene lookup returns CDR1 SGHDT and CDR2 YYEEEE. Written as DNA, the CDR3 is TGTGCCAGCAGCATTGGGACAGGGGGCCGGTATGGCTACACCTTC. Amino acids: CASSIGTGGRYGYTF.

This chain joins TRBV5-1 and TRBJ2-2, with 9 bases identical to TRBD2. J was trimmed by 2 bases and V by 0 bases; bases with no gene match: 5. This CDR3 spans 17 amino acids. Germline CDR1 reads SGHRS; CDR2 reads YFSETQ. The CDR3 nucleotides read TGCGCCAGCAGCTTGGGGTTAGCGGGGGCCAACACCGGGGAGCTGTTTTTT. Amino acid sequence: CASSLGLAGANTGELFF.

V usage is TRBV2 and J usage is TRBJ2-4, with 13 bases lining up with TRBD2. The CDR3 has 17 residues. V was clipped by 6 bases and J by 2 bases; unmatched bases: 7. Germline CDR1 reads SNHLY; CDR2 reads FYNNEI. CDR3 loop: CASRLAGGPGPKNIQYF. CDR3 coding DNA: TGTGCCAGCAGACTAGCGGGGGGGCCCGGACCCAAAAACATTCAGTACTTC. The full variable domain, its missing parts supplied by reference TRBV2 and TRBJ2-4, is EPEVTQTPSHQVTQMGQEVILRCVPISNHLYFYWYRQILGQKVEFLVSFYNNEISEKSEIFDDQFSVERPDGSNFTLKIRSTKLEDSAMYFCASRLAGGPGPKNIQYFGAGTRLSVL.

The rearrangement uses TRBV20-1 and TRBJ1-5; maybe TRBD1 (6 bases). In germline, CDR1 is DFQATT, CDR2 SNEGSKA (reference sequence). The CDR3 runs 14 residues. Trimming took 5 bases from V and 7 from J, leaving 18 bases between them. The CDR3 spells CSASKGGGGQPQHF. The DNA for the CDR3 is TGCAGTGCTTCCAAGGGTGGGGGCGGCCAGCCCCAGCATTTT.

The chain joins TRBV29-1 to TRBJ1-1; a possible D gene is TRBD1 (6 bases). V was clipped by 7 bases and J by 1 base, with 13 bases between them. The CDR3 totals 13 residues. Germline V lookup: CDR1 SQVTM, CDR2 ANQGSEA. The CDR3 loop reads CSAVGGWNTEAFF. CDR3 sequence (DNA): TGCAGCGCCGTTGGGGGCTGGAACACTGAAGCTTTCTTT.

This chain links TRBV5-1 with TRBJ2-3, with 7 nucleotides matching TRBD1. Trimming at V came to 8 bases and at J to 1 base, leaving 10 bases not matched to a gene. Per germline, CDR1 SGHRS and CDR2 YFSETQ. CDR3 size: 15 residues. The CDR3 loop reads CASSLGGFGTDTQYF. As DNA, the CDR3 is TGCGCCAGTTCTCTAGGGGGCTTTGGCACAGATACGCAGTATTTT.

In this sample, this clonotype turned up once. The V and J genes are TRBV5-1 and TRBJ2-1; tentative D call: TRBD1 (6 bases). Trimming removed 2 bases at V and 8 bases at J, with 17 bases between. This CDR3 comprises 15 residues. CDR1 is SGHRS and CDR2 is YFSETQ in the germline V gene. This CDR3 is CASSLTGSGGHEQFF. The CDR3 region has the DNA TGCGCCAGCAGCTTAACAGGGTCGGGTGGACATGAGCAGTTCTTC.

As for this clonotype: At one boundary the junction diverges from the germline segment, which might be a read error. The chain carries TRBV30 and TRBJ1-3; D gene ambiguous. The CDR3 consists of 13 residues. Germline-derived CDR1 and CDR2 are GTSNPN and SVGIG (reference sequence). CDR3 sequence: CAWGVISGNTIYF. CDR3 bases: TGTGCCTGGGGTGTTATCTCTGGAAACACCATATATTTT.

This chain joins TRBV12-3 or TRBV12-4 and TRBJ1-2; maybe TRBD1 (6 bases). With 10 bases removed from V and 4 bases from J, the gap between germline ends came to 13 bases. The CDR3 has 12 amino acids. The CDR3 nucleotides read TGTGCCACCCGGGGGGCGAGCTATGGCTACACCTTC. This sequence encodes CATRGASYGYTF.

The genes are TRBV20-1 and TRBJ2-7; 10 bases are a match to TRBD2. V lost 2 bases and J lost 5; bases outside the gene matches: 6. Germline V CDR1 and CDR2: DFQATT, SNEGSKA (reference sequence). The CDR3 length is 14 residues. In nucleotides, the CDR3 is TGCAGTGCTAGAATCCCTAGCGGGGGAAACGAGCAGTACTTC. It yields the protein CSARIPSGGNEQYF.

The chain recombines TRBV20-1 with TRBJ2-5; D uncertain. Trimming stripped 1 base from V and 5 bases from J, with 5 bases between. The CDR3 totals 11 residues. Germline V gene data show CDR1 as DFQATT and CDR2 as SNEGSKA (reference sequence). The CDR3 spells CSARAAETQYF. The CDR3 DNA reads TGCAGTGCTAGAGCCGCCGAGACCCAGTACTTC.

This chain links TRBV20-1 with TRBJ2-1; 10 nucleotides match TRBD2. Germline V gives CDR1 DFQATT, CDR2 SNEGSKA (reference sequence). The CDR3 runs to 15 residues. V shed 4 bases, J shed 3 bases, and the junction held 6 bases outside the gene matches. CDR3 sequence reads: CSATYSGGLYNEQFF. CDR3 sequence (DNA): TGCAGTGCTACCTATAGCGGGGGGCTCTACAATGAGCAGTTCTTC.

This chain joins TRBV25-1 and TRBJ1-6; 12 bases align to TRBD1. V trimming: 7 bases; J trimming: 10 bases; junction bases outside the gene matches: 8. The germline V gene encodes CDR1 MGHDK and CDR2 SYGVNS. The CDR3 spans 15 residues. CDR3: CASTAGTGGWSPLHF. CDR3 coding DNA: TGTGCCAGCACCGCCGGGACAGGGGGCTGGTCACCCCTCCACTTT.

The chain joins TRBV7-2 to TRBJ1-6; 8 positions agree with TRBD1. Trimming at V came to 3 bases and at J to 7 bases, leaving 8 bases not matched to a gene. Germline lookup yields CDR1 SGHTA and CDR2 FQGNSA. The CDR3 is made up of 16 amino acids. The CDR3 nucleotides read TGTGCCAGCAGCTTTACCCGGACAGGGCGAAATTCACCCCTCCACTTT. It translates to CASSFTRTGRNSPLHF. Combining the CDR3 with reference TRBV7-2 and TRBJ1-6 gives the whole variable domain GAGVSQSPSNKVTEKGKDVELRCDPISGHTALYWYRQSLGQGLEFLIYFQGNSAPDKSGLPSDRFSAERTGGSVSTLTIQRTQQEDSAVYLCASSFTRTGRNSPLHFGNGTRLTVT.

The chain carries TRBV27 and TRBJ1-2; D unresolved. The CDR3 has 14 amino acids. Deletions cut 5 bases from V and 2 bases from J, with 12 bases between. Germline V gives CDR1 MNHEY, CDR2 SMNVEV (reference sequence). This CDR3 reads CASSTGPSNYGYTF. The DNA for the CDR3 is TGTGCCAGCAGTACTGGGCCCTCAAACTATGGCTACACCTTC.

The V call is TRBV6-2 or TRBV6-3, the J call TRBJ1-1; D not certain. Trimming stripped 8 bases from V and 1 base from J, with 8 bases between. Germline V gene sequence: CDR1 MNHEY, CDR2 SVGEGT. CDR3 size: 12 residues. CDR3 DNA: TGTGCCAGCGAAACAGCGAACACTGAAGCTTTCTTT. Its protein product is CASETANTEAFF.

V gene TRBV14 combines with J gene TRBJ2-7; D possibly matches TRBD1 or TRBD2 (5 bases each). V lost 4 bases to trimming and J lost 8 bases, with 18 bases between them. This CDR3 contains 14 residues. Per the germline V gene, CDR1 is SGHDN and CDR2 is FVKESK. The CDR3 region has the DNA TGTGCCAGCAGCCCCCACGGGGACCCGCGGAAGCAGTACTTC. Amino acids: CASSPHGDPRKQYF. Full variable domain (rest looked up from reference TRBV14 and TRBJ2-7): EAGVTQFPSHSVIEKGQTVTLRCDPISGHDNLYWYRRVMGKEIKFLLHFVKESKQDESGMPNNRFLAERTGGTYSTLKVQPAELEDSGVYFCASSPHGDPRKQYFGPGTRLTVT.

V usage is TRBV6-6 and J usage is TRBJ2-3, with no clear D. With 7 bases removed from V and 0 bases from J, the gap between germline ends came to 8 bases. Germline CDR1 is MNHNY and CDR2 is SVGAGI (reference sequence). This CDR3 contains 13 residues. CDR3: CASTEDSTDTQYF. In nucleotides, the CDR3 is TGTGCCAGCACCGAGGACAGCACAGATACGCAGTATTTT.